Shown below are 28 T cell receptor beta chains from a single sample sequenced in a study of immune evolution from preneoplasia to lung adenocarcinoma. Using immunoSEQ multiplex PCR, the repertoire was profiled, and TCRdb retains in-frame clones only, with some absent. The sample comprises about 5,800 clones, roughly 77% of which are singletons, and about a fifth rests with the top ten. The sequencing sample was made of FFPE adjacent normal lung tissue. The receptors stem from a person aged 60 to 85 with lung adenocarcinoma.

The chain recombines TRBV5-1 with TRBJ2-7; possible D gene TRBD1, 5 bases. Germline assignment: CDR1 SGHRS and CDR2 YFSETQ. The CDR3 consists of 15 residues. Trimming removed 0 bases at V and 2 bases at J, with 12 bases between. The CDR3 DNA follows: TGCGCCAGCAGCTTGGGATGGACATTTGCCTACGAGCAGTACTTC. As protein: CASSLGWTFAYEQYF. Full variable domain (remainder filled in from reference TRBV5-1 and TRBJ2-7): KAGVTQTPRYLIKTRGQQVTLSCSPISGHRSVSWYQQTPGQGLQFLFEYFSETQRNKGNFPGRFSGRQFSNSRSEMNVSTLELGDSALYLCASSLGWTFAYEQYFGPGTRLTVT.

The CDR3 nucleotides read TGTGCCAGCAGACAATTATGGTCGGGGACTTCTAACTATGGCTACACCTTC. Protein: CASRQLWSGTSNYGYTF. The J gene is TRBJ1-2, the V gene TRBV5-8; D might be TRBD1 (5 bases). V dropped 5 bases and J dropped 0 bases, with 20 bases sitting between them. The CDR3 totals 17 residues. Germline assignment: CDR1 SGHTS and CDR2 YDEGEE. The whole variable domain, remainder taken from reference TRBV5-8 and TRBJ1-2, is EAGVTQSPTHLIKTRGQQATLRCSPISGHTSVYWYQQALGLGLQFLLWYDEGEERNRGNFPPRFSGRQFPNYSSELNVNALELEDSALYLCASRQLWSGTSNYGYTFGSGTRLTVV.

This clone appeared once. The V and J genes are TRBV4-1 and TRBJ2-5; the match to TRBD2 covers 12 bases. Germline V gene data show CDR1 as MGHRA and CDR2 as YSYEKL. V lost 3 bases to trimming and J lost 5 bases; unmatched junction nucleotides: 10. This CDR3 region has 17 residues. The CDR3 bases are TGCGCCAGCAGCCACCCTCTCCTAGCGGGGGGGCTCGAGACCCAGTACTTC. It translates to CASSHPLLAGGLETQYF.

This clone was picked up one time. J is TRBJ1-5 and V is TRBV19; D ambiguous. V lost 0 bases, J lost 9 bases, and 9 bases lay in between. CDR3 length: 13 residues. Germline V gene sequence: CDR1 LNHDA, CDR2 SQIVND (reference sequence). The CDR3 region is CASSIDPRRPQHF. Here the CDR3 DNA reads TGTGCCAGTAGTATAGACCCCCGTAGGCCCCAGCATTTT.

The genes are TRBV6-6 and TRBJ2-7; 9 nucleotides line up with TRBD1. After removal of 7 bases from V and 5 bases from J, the junction contained 15 bases not matched to a gene. Per germline, CDR1 MNHNY and CDR2 SVGAGI (reference sequence). The CDR3 is 16 amino acids. The CDR3 DNA is TGTGCCAGCAAATACTTAGGGGGACAGGGTCGCCACGAGCAGTACTTC. Translating it yields CASKYLGGQGRHEQYF.

The V and J genes are TRBV4-2 and TRBJ2-7; 9 nucleotides agree with TRBD1. The germline CDR1 and CDR2 sequences are LGHNA and YNFKEQ. Germline trimming cut 0 bases from V and 2 bases from J; bases unmatched to any gene: 8. CDR3 length: 17 amino acids. CDR3 in amino acids: CASSQELQGARAYEQYF. CDR3 nucleotide sequence: TGTGCCAGCAGCCAAGAGTTACAGGGGGCGAGAGCCTACGAGCAGTACTTC.

The sample holds one count of this clone. J is TRBJ2-1 and V is TRBV13; D is unclear. Per germline, CDR1 PRHDT and CDR2 FYEKMQ (reference sequence). This CDR3 has 12 residues. The V end was cut by 0 bases, the J end by 4 bases, with 1 base between. CDR3 coding DNA: TGTGCCAGCAGCTTAGGGTACAATGAGCAGTTCTTC. Protein sequence: CASSLGYNEQFF.

The chain couples TRBV5-4 to TRBJ2-3; 8 bases are a match to TRBD1. This CDR3 has 15 residues. Germline CDR1 reads SGHNT; CDR2 reads YYREEE (reference sequence). The trim removed 4 bases at V and 1 base at J, leaving 5 bases unmatched. CDR3 in amino acids: CASSPGQGRTDTQYF. The CDR3 coding sequence is TGTGCCAGCAGCCCCGGACAGGGCCGCACAGATACGCAGTATTTT.

The V gene is TRBV7-6, the J gene TRBJ2-3, with TRBD1 identical over 8 bases. The CDR3 has 18 amino acids. V trimming: 1 base; J trimming: 5 bases; junction bases outside the gene matches: 14. CDR1 is SGHVS and CDR2 is FNYEAQ in the germline V gene. CDR3 in amino acids: CASSLEMVGRGRGDTQYF. The CDR3 DNA sequence: TGTGCCAGCAGCTTAGAAATGGTGGGCAGGGGGCGCGGAGATACGCAGTATTTT.

The chain combines TRBV2 with TRBJ1-1; D not certain. Trimming stripped 3 bases from V and 4 bases from J, with 12 bases between. The CDR3 is 14 residues long. The germline gives CDR1 SNHLY, CDR2 FYNNEI. The CDR3, as DNA: TGTGCCAGCAGTGAGGGAACGTGGAGCACTGAAGCTTTCTTT. This gives the protein CASSEGTWSTEAFF.

Only a few counts were recorded for this clone. The chain carries TRBV25-1 and TRBJ2-2; D ambiguous. V shed 3 bases and J shed 7 bases, with 12 bases lying between them. CDR3 size: 14 residues. CDR1 and CDR2 from the germline V gene are MGHDK and SYGVNS. This CDR3 reads CASSDPDSGGELFF. The CDR3 nucleotides are TGTGCCAGCAGTGACCCCGACTCTGGCGGGGAGCTGTTTTTT. The full variable domain, completed using reference TRBV25-1 and TRBJ2-2, is EADIYQTPRYLVIGTGKKITLECSQTMGHDKMYWYQQDPGMELHLIHYSYGVNSTEKGDLSSESTVSRIRTEHFPLTLESARPSHTSQYLCASSDPDSGGELFFGEGSRLTVL.

V and J are TRBV5-4 and TRBJ2-7, with 9 positions matching TRBD1. With 4 bases clipped from V and 2 bases from J, the junction kept 10 bases outside the gene matches. Germline CDR1 SGHNT, CDR2 YYREEE (reference sequence). CDR3 size: 16 residues. The CDR3 sequence is CASSPTATGGAYEQYF. Here the CDR3 DNA reads TGTGCCAGCAGCCCTACCGCGACAGGGGGAGCCTACGAGCAGTACTTC.

V and J are TRBV28 and TRBJ2-7; D gene ambiguous. This CDR3 comprises 14 residues. Between the trimmed V and J ends, which lost 2 bases and 1 base, there was a span of 9 bases. Germline lookup yields CDR1 MDHEN and CDR2 SYDVKM. The CDR3 nucleotides read TGTGCCAGCAGTTTACGGTTGGGATCCTACGAGCAGTACTTC. As protein: CASSLRLGSYEQYF.

The genes are TRBV27 and TRBJ1-1; D remains ambiguous. This CDR3 is built from 17 residues. The germline V gene has CDR1 MNHEY and CDR2 SMNVEV (reference sequence). The V and J ends lost 3 bases and 3 bases respectively, with 20 bases between them. CDR3 sequence reads: CASSFSPTGLWDTEAFF. DNA of the CDR3: TGTGCCAGCAGTTTCAGCCCGACGGGCCTCTGGGACACTGAAGCTTTCTTT.

The rearrangement joins TRBV7-8 to TRBJ2-5; 7 nucleotides align to TRBD1. The germline gives CDR1 SGHVS, CDR2 FQNEAQ. The V and J ends lost 5 bases and 5 bases, in that order; junction bases with no gene match: 8. The CDR3 length is 14 residues. The CDR3 DNA is TGTGCCAGCAGCGCACAGGGGCGGGTGGAGACCCAGTACTTC. Amino acids: CASSAQGRVETQYF.

This clone was observed a few times. This sequence joins TRBV4-1 and TRBJ2-7; no reliable D call. The V and J ends lost 1 base and 4 bases respectively, with 14 bases between them. The CDR3 covers 15 residues. Germline-derived CDR1 and CDR2 are MGHRA and YSYEKL. The CDR3 DNA reads TGCGCCAGCAGCCAAGTCAATTCCAGGTTGTACGAGCAGTACTTC. Translation: CASSQVNSRLYEQYF.

The chain recombines TRBV6-4 with TRBJ2-1; D is undetermined. The V gene lost 2 bases and the J gene lost 9 bases, with 17 bases spanning the gap. CDR1 and CDR2 from the germline V gene are MRHNA and SNTAGT. The CDR3 sequence is 15 residues long. The CDR3 coding sequence is TGTGCCAGCAGTGACAAGGTTGGTACAACCACTGAGCAGTTCTTC. Residues: CASSDKVGTTTEQFF.

V is TRBV7-8 and J is TRBJ1-5; D perhaps matches TRBD1 (6 bases). CDR1 and CDR2 from the germline V gene are SGHVS and FQNEAQ. V was trimmed by 0 bases and J by 7 bases, leaving 13 bases between them. This CDR3 has 15 residues. Written as DNA, the CDR3 is TGTGCCAGCAGCTTAGCGCCAGGGGTGGACCAGCCCCAGCATTTT. Amino acids: CASSLAPGVDQPQHF.

V gene TRBV27 combines with J gene TRBJ1-2, with D tentatively TRBD1 (6 bases). V lost 5 bases and J lost 10, with 17 bases in between. This CDR3 has 13 residues. From germline, CDR1 is MNHEY and CDR2 SMNVEV (reference sequence). As DNA, the CDR3 is TGTGCCAGCAGTCCGGTAACAGGGATGGTCTACACCTTC. It specifies CASSPVTGMVYTF.

The J gene is TRBJ2-4, the V gene TRBV5-1; weak D call: TRBD1 (6 bases). The V and J ends lost 3 bases and 0 bases respectively, with 16 bases between them. Germline V gives CDR1 SGHRS, CDR2 YFSETQ. The CDR3 has 17 residues. CDR3 amino acids: CASSSRIGQLAKNIQYF. For the CDR3, the DNA is TGCGCCAGCAGCTCAAGGATTGGACAGTTAGCCAAAAACATTCAGTACTTC.

This clone was detected only once. The J gene is TRBJ2-7, the V gene TRBV19; 7 nucleotides match TRBD1. Germline loops: CDR1 LNHDA, CDR2 SQIVND (reference sequence). Trimming removed 3 bases from V and 4 bases from J; junction bases left unmatched: 9. The CDR3 loop spans 15 amino acids. CDR3 sequence reads: CASSITGVDVYEQYF. Written as DNA, the CDR3 is TGTGCCAGTAGTATTACAGGGGTAGATGTTTACGAGCAGTACTTC. Supplemented by reference TRBV19 and TRBJ2-7, the full variable domain reads DGGITQSPKYLFRKEGQNVTLSCEQNLNHDAMYWYRQDPGQGLRLIYYSQIVNDFQKGDIAEGYSVSREKKESFPLTVTSAQKNPTAFYLCASSITGVDVYEQYFGPGTRLTVT.

The chain is built from TRBV30 and TRBJ1-4, with D hard to call. Germline V CDR1 and CDR2: GTSNPN, SVGIG (reference sequence). V was cut by 2 bases and J by 0 bases, with 10 bases left in between. The length of the CDR3 is 15 residues. CDR3 coding DNA: TGTGCCTGGAGTCCCCCGCCGGCAACTAATGAAAAACTGTTTTTT. Amino acid sequence: CAWSPPPATNEKLFF.

The rearrangement uses TRBV5-1 and TRBJ1-1; D remains ambiguous. CDR3 length: 13 residues. Per the germline V gene, CDR1 is SGHRS and CDR2 is YFSETQ. Trimming took 3 bases from V and 10 from J, leaving 16 bases between them. The CDR3 region has the DNA TGCGCCAGCAGCTCAGCTGGTTCCTCCGGAGCTTTCTTT. Translation gives CASSSAGSSGAFF.

Turning to this clone: One junction end does not reproduce the germline sequence, and a read error may be involved. The V and J genes are TRBV20-1 and TRBJ2-7; no clear D. The CDR3 is made up of 10 amino acids. The germline V gene encodes CDR1 DFQATT and CDR2 SNEGSKA (reference sequence). CDR3 in DNA: TGCAGTTTTAACTCCCACGAGCAGTACTTC. Amino acid sequence: CSFNSHEQYF.

This chain uses TRBV19 with TRBJ2-5; TRBD1 agrees at 8 bases. V shed 6 bases and J 1 base; nucleotides not matched to a gene: 7. CDR1 and CDR2 from the germline V gene are LNHDA and SQIVND (reference sequence). The CDR3 is 15 residues long. CDR3 DNA: TGTGCCAGTAGCCTCGGACAGGGCCCCCAAGAGACCCAGTACTTC. It specifies CASSLGQGPQETQYF.

This clone was observed a single time. This chain connects TRBV5-1 to TRBJ2-7, with D possibly being TRBD1 (6 bases). CDR3 size: 14 residues. The germline V gene has CDR1 SGHRS and CDR2 YFSETQ. V was trimmed by 0 bases and J by 2 bases, leaving 9 bases between them. The CDR3 DNA reads TGCGCCAGCAGCTTGGCCAAGGGGGCCTACGAGCAGTACTTC. Translating it yields CASSLAKGAYEQYF.

DNA of the CDR3: TGTGCCAGCAGTTTGATGGACAGGGGGCGCGGTGGCTACACCTTC. Amino acid sequence: CASSLMDRGRGGYTF. The rearrangement uses TRBV2 and TRBJ1-2; 11 nucleotides agree with TRBD1. Germline lookup yields CDR1 SNHLY and CDR2 FYNNEI. Germline trimming cut 5 bases from V and 7 bases from J; bases unmatched to any gene: 9. The CDR3 has 15 residues.

This chain links TRBV9 with TRBJ2-3; 10 bases fit TRBD2. Losses at the gene ends were 4 bases for V and 6 bases for J; bases not matched to a gene: 8. CDR1 SGDLS and CDR2 YYNGEE come from the germline V gene. CDR3 length equals 15 residues. CDR3 DNA sequence: TGTGCCAGCAGCCCGCGAGCGGGGGGGCTGGATACGCAGTATTTT. Translation gives CASSPRAGGLDTQYF.